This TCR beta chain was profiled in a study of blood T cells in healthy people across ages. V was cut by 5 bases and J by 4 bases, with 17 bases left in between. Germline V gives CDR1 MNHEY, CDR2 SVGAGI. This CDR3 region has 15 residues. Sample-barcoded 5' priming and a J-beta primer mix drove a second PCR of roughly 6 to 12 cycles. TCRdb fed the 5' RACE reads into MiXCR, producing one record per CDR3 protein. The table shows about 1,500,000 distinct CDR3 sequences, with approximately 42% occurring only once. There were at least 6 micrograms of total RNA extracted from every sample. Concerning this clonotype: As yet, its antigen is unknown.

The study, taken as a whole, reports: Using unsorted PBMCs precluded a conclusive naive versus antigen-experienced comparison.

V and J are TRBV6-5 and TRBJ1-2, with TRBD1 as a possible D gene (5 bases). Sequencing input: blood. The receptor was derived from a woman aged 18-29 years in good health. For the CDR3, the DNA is TGTGCCAGCAGTAAGGGGAACGTGGGGGGCTATGGCTACACCTTC. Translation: CASSKGNVGGYGYTF.